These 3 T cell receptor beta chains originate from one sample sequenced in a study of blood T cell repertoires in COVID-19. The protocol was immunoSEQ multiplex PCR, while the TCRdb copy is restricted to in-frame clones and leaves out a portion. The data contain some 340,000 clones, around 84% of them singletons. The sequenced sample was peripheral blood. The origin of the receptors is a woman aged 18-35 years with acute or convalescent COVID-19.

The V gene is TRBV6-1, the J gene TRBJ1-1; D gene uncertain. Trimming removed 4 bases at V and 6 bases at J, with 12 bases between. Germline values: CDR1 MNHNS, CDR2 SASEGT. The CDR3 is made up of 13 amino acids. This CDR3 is CASSVSDGPEAFF. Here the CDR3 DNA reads TGTGCCAGCAGTGTATCCGATGGGCCTGAAGCTTTCTTT.

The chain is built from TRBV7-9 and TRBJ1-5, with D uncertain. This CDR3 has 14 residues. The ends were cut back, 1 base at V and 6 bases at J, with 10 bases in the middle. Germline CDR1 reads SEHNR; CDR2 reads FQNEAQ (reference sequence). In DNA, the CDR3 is TGTGCCAGCAGCTTAGGGTCAGAAACTCAGCCCCAGCATTTT. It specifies CASSLGSETQPQHF.

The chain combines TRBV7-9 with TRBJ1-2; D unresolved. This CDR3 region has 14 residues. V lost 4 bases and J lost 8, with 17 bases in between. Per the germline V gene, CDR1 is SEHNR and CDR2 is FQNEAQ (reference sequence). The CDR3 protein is CASSSQTPREGYTF. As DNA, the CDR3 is TGTGCCAGCAGCTCCCAAACTCCTCGGGAGGGCTACACCTTC.